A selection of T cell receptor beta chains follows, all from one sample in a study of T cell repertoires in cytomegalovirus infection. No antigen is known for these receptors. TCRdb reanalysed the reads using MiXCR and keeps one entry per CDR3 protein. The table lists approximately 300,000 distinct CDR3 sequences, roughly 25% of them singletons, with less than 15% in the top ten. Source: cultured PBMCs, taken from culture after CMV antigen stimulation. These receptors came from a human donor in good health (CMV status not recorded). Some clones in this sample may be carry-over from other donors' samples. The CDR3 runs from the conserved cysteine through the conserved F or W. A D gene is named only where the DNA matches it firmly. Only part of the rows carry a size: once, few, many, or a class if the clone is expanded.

CASARLPGSSYNEQFF TGTGCCAGTGCCCGTTTGCCCGGTAGCTCCTACAATGAGCAGTTCTTC TRBV19 - - TRBJ2-1
CASSSLAEHTDTQYF TGTGCCAGTAGTTCCCTAGCGGAGCACACAGATACGCAGTATTTT TRBV19 - TRBD2 TRBJ2-3
CASSLGGRPLHF TGTGCCAGCAGTTTGGGTGGAAGACCCCTCCACTTT TRBV28 few - TRBJ1-6
CASSLDRNSNQPQHF TGTGCCAGCAGCTTAGACAGAAACAGCAATCAGCCCCAGCATTTT TRBV7-2 many - TRBJ1-5
CASRPTDFNTEAFF TGTGCCAGTAGACCAACAGACTTTAACACTGAAGCTTTCTTT TRBV19 few - TRBJ1-1
CASSDRTNYGYTF TGTGCCAGCAGTGATCGGACTAACTATGGCTACACCTTC TRBV25-1 few - TRBJ1-2
CASYLAGGGEQFF TGCGCCAGCTACCTAGCGGGAGGGGGTGAGCAGTTCTTC TRBV5-1 - TRBD2 TRBJ2-1
CSARDDSGGTIYNEQFF TGCAGTGCTAGAGACGACAGCGGGGGTACTATCTACAATGAGCAGTTCTTC TRBV20-1 few TRBD2 TRBJ2-1
CASTLLAASTDTQYF TGTGCCAGCACCCTACTAGCGGCTAGCACAGATACGCAGTATTTT TRBV27 - TRBD2 TRBJ2-3
CASSALLAGYYNEQFF TGTGCCAGCAGCGCCCTACTAGCGGGGTATTACAATGAGCAGTTCTTC TRBV7-2 many TRBD2 TRBJ2-1
CASSQEVGYTF TGTGCCAGCAGTCAGGAAGTTGGCTACACCTTC TRBV2 few - TRBJ1-2
CASSILQGPNQPQHF TGTGCCAGTAGTATTTTACAGGGTCCTAATCAGCCCCAGCATTTT TRBV19 - - TRBJ1-5
CATSIDTGRGNEKLFF TGTGCCACCAGCATAGACACAGGGAGGGGTAATGAAAAACTGTTTTTT TRBV15 - - TRBJ1-4
CSANRDYNEQFF TGCAGCGCAAACCGGGACTACAATGAGCAGTTCTTC TRBV29-1 few - TRBJ2-1
CAISEIVGTSLEETQYF TGTGCCATCAGTGAAATAGTGGGGACTAGTCTTGAGGAGACCCAGTACTTC TRBV10-3 - TRBD2 TRBJ2-5
CASSTWEGGFASPLHF TGTGCCAGCAGTACGTGGGAAGGGGGGTTCGCATCACCCCTCCACTTT TRBV6-5 - - TRBJ1-6
CASSSFPSITSGRRNTQYF TGTGCCAGCAGTTCATTCCCCTCTATCACTAGCGGGAGGAGGAATACGCAGTATTTT TRBV6-2/TRBV6-3 - TRBD2 TRBJ2-3
CASSPLITSSYEQYF TGTGCCAGCAGCCCCTTAATCACGTCGTCCTACGAGCAGTACTTC TRBV7-2 many - TRBJ2-7
CASSSSGRGPYEQYF TGTGCCAGCAGCTCCAGCGGGAGGGGCCCCTACGAGCAGTACTTC TRBV7-3 many TRBD2 TRBJ2-7
CASSIYTGTDNEQFF TGTGCCAGTAGTATCTACACCGGGACGGACAATGAGCAGTTCTTC TRBV19 many - TRBJ2-1
CASSLVSHSWDYGYTF TGTGCCAGCAGCTTAGTATCACACTCCTGGGACTATGGCTACACCTTC TRBV7-2 many - TRBJ1-2
CASKGTTDGYEQYF TGTGCCAGCAAAGGTACCACAGATGGGTACGAGCAGTACTTC TRBV6-1 - - TRBJ2-7